These 24 T cell receptor beta chains were sequenced from one sample in a study of response to subunit inactivated influenza vaccine. TCRdb analysed the RT-PCR reads with MiXCR anew, one entry per CDR3 protein. Of 550,000 to 800,000 distinct CDR3 sequences detected, approximately 13% appear once; the ten largest clones hold 5.5% to 7%. The sequenced sample was PBMCs from blood, obtained roughly 15 days before vaccination. The origin of the receptors is a man aged 45-65 years who received an inactivated influenza vaccine.

This clonotype was counted only a few times. The chain recombines TRBV5-1 with TRBJ2-6; 11 positions agree with TRBD2. V lost 4 bases to trimming and J lost 0 bases; unmatched junction nucleotides: 6. Germline lookup yields CDR1 SGHRS and CDR2 YFSETQ. The CDR3 is 18 amino acids. CDR3 DNA: TGCGCCAGCAGCCTAGGGACTAGCGGCAACTCTGGGGCCAACGTCCTGACTTTC. Its protein is CASSLGTSGNSGANVLTF.

The gene calls are TRBV6-5 and TRBJ2-5; 8 nucleotides line up with TRBD2. V was pared by 2 bases and J by 4 bases, with 15 bases of the junction left unmatched. The CDR3 runs to 18 residues. CDR1 is MNHEY and CDR2 is SVGAGI in the germline V gene. The DNA for the CDR3 is TGTGCCAGCAGTTACGTGGCTAGCGGGCTAATACCGGGAGAGACCCAGTACTTC. Its protein product is CASSYVASGLIPGETQYF.

This clonotype appeared a few times. The genes are TRBV11-2 and TRBJ2-5, with D possibly TRBD2 on 6 matching bases. V lost 0 bases and J lost 5, with 10 bases in between. CDR1 is SGHAT and CDR2 is FQNNGV in the germline V gene. This CDR3 contains 14 residues. CDR3 DNA: TGTGCCAGCAGCTTAGATTTAGGGAGGGAGACCCAGTACTTC. It specifies CASSLDLGRETQYF.

This clonotype was observed a handful of times. This chain joins TRBV20-1 and TRBJ2-7; D is possibly TRBD1 (5 bases). This CDR3 contains 13 residues. The germline gives CDR1 DFQATT, CDR2 SNEGSKA (reference sequence). V lost 3 bases to trimming and J lost 4 bases, with 13 bases between them. CDR3 sequence (DNA): TGCAGTGCTAGTTTAGGGGCGCCGTACGAGCAGTACTTC. Translation gives CSASLGAPYEQYF.

This clonotype has just a few counts. The rearrangement joins TRBV6-6 to TRBJ1-5, with a tentative D call TRBD1 (6 bases). Deletions cut 10 bases from V and 4 bases from J, with 14 bases between. The CDR3 spans 13 residues. Germline CDR1 reads MNHNY; CDR2 reads SVGAGI (reference sequence). The CDR3 spells CATTGTTNQPQHF. In nucleotides, the CDR3 is TGTGCCACCACCGGGACAACAAATCAGCCCCAGCATTTT.

This clonotype was detected only a few times. The genes are TRBV28 and TRBJ2-7; D is uncertain. This CDR3 has 15 amino acids. V gave up 1 base and J gave up 6 bases, with 16 bases separating them. The germline V gene has CDR1 MDHEN and CDR2 SYDVKM. The CDR3: CASSLFYLGFREQYF. The CDR3, as DNA: TGTGCCAGCAGTTTATTCTACTTAGGGTTTCGCGAGCAGTACTTC.

This clonotype has ten or more counts. The V call is TRBV7-8, the J call TRBJ2-1, with D perhaps assigned TRBD1 or TRBD2 (5 bases each). This CDR3 has 15 residues. Per the germline V gene, CDR1 is SGHVS and CDR2 is FQNEAQ. V was cut by 1 base and J by 4 bases, with 11 bases left in between. CDR3 protein: CASSLEVGAYNEQFF. The CDR3, as DNA: TGTGCCAGCAGCTTAGAGGTCGGGGCTTACAATGAGCAGTTCTTC.

Only a few counts were recorded for this clonotype. The V and J genes are TRBV7-2 and TRBJ2-7; 11 positions agree with TRBD1. V lost 6 bases to trimming and J lost 6 bases; unmatched junction nucleotides: 10. Per germline, CDR1 SGHTA and CDR2 FQGNSA. The CDR3 consists of 15 residues. This chain's CDR3 is CASSRIGQGAFEQYF. For the CDR3, the DNA is TGTGCCAGCAGTCGTATCGGACAGGGGGCCTTCGAGCAGTACTTC.

This clonotype was seen a few times. The rearrangement uses TRBV20-1 and TRBJ2-2, with unresolved D. Between the trimmed V and J ends, which lost 0 bases and 7 bases, there was a span of 15 bases. In germline, CDR1 is DFQATT, CDR2 SNEGSKA (reference sequence). CDR3 length: 15 amino acids. The CDR3 DNA is TGCAGTGCTAGAGATTGGCGTCACCGAGTCGGGGAGCTGTTTTTT. Translating it yields CSARDWRHRVGELFF.

The chain joins TRBV20-1 to TRBJ1-2, with 9 nucleotides matching TRBD1. The CDR3 is 13 residues long. Germline V gene sequence: CDR1 DFQATT, CDR2 SNEGSKA (reference sequence). Trimming took 6 bases from V and 4 from J; bases not matched to a gene: 6. The CDR3 bases are TGCAGTGCACAGGGGGCGACGCCCTATGGCTACACCTTC. Protein product: CSAQGATPYGYTF.

This clonotype came up many times. The J gene is TRBJ1-5, the V gene TRBV5-1; D is unresolved. V was trimmed by 2 bases and J by 0 bases, leaving 18 bases between them. Per the germline V gene, CDR1 is SGHRS and CDR2 is YFSETQ. The length of the CDR3 is 18 residues. CDR3 sequence: CASSLFFSDLYSNQPQHF. DNA for the CDR3: TGCGCCAGCAGCTTATTTTTCTCCGACTTATATAGCAATCAGCCCCAGCATTTT.

The table lists this clonotype with a few counts. This chain connects TRBV10-1 to TRBJ2-7, with D possibly matching TRBD1 (5 bases). Per germline, CDR1 WNHNN and CDR2 SYGVQD (reference sequence). The CDR3 has 13 residues. V was shortened by 4 bases and J by 2 bases, with 9 bases between the two germline ends. This chain's CDR3 is CASSAGLTYEQYF. The CDR3 DNA follows: TGCGCCAGCAGTGCAGGGCTTACCTACGAGCAGTACTTC.

The chain is built from TRBV29-1 and TRBJ2-7; D ambiguous. This CDR3 is built from 13 residues. The V gene's germline CDR1 is SQVTM and CDR2 ANQGSEA. V was cut by 5 bases and J by 1 base, with 12 bases left in between. CDR3 coding DNA: TGCAGCGTTAACGGGCAGAATTCCTACGAGCAGTACTTC. This gives the protein CSVNGQNSYEQYF.

This clonotype was seen ten or more times. The chain is built from TRBV19 and TRBJ1-5, with a possible D match to TRBD1 (6 bases). The CDR3 sequence is 14 residues long. Trimming left V 5 bases short and J 7 bases short, with 15 bases between. From germline, CDR1 is LNHDA and CDR2 SQIVND (reference sequence). Written as DNA, the CDR3 is TGTGCCAGTAGTGCCAGGACAGTTGGACAGCCCCAGCATTTT. Translation gives CASSARTVGQPQHF.

This clonotype was detected only a few times. The chain is built from TRBV18 and TRBJ2-5; 9 nucleotides match TRBD1. With 3 bases clipped from V and 2 bases from J, the junction kept 7 bases outside the gene matches. The CDR3 loop spans 16 amino acids. CDR1 is KGHSH, CDR2 LQKENI, per germline. The DNA of the CDR3 is TGTGCCAGCTCACCCATTGGACAGGGGATGCAAGAGACCCAGTACTTC. Protein product: CASSPIGQGMQETQYF.

This clonotype has just a few counts. V gene TRBV15 combines with J gene TRBJ1-2, with 7 nucleotides matching TRBD1. After removal of 1 base from V and 1 base from J, the junction contained 6 bases not matched to a gene. The CDR3 loop spans 16 amino acids. CDR1 is LNHNV and CDR2 is YYDKDF in the germline V gene (reference sequence). CDR3 sequence reads: CATSRGEGARNYGYTF. The CDR3 nucleotides read TGTGCCACCAGCAGAGGGGAGGGGGCCCGTAACTATGGCTACACCTTC.

The chain joins TRBV20-1 to TRBJ2-1; 14 nucleotides align to TRBD2. From germline, CDR1 is DFQATT and CDR2 SNEGSKA (reference sequence). CDR3 length: 15 amino acids. V was pared by 1 base and J by 7 bases, with 3 bases of the junction left unmatched. CDR3 bases: TGCAGTGCTAGAGGGTGGACTAGCGGGAGGAATGAGCAGTTCTTC. Amino acids: CSARGWTSGRNEQFF.

This clonotype was seen at least ten times. The rearrangement uses TRBV4-3 and TRBJ2-1; tentatively, D is TRBD1 (6 bases). Trimming pared 0 bases from V and 5 bases from J, leaving 17 bases between. The CDR3 runs 17 residues. Looked up from germline, CDR1 is LGHNA and CDR2 is YSLEER. In nucleotides, the CDR3 is TGCGCCAGCAGCCAAGAAAGCGACAGGCGAATGGACAATGAGCAGTTCTTC. It is translated as CASSQESDRRMDNEQFF.

The chain couples TRBV7-9 to TRBJ2-2; D possibly corresponds to TRBD2 (6 bases). V lost 1 base and J lost 0, with 9 bases in between. The germline CDR1 and CDR2 sequences are SEHNR and FQNEAQ (reference sequence). This CDR3 has 16 residues. The CDR3 DNA reads TGTGCCAGCAGCTTAGTCGGGGGAACGAACACCGGGGAGCTGTTTTTT. Translated: CASSLVGGTNTGELFF. Drawing the rest from reference TRBV7-9 and TRBJ2-2, the complete variable domain is DTGVSQNPRHKITKRGQNVTFRCDPISEHNRLYWYRQTLGQGPEFLTYFQNEAQLEKSRLLSDRFSAERPKGSFSTLEIQRTEQGDSAMYLCASSLVGGTNTGELFFGEGSRLTVL.

Here the CDR3 reads CATHRGNSPLHF. Written as DNA, the CDR3 is TGTGCCACCCATCGTGGCAATTCACCCCTCCACTTT. The chain carries TRBV6-5 and TRBJ1-6; D not certain. This CDR3 is 12 amino acids long. Germline V gene lookup returns CDR1 MNHEY and CDR2 SVGAGI. Between the trimmed V and J ends, which lost 10 bases and 7 bases, there was a span of 11 bases.

This chain links TRBV4-1 with TRBJ1-1, with D hard to call. Trimming cost V 1 base and J 0 bases, with 15 bases left between them. The CDR3 extends over 17 amino acids. CDR1 and CDR2 (germline): MGHRA, YSYEKL. The CDR3 protein is CASSQVPRRRLNTEAFF. The CDR3 DNA sequence: TGCGCCAGCAGCCAAGTTCCGCGACGGCGGTTGAACACTGAAGCTTTCTTT.

The chain links TRBV29-1 to TRBJ2-3, with D unclear. CDR1 and CDR2 from the germline V gene are SQVTM and ANQGSEA. Trimming shortened V by 0 bases and J by 3 bases, and 13 bases separated the two germline ends. The CDR3 is 15 amino acids. CDR3 sequence (DNA): TGCAGCGTTGAAGAGCGTGGAAGGGTGACAGATACGCAGTATTTT. Translated: CSVEERGRVTDTQYF.

The rearrangement joins TRBV7-2 to TRBJ2-1; D is tentatively TRBD1 or TRBD2 (5 bases each). The CDR3 covers 13 residues. Trimming shortened V by 6 bases and J by 7 bases, and 13 bases separated the two germline ends. Germline loops: CDR1 SGHTA, CDR2 FQGNSA. The chain's CDR3 is CASRSGLDNEQFF. CDR3 DNA: TGTGCCAGCAGGTCGGGGCTAGATAATGAGCAGTTCTTC.

This clonotype appeared a few times. The chain combines TRBV12-3 or TRBV12-4 with TRBJ1-5, with a possible D match to TRBD1 (6 bases). V was shortened by 8 bases and J by 0 bases, with 14 bases between the two germline ends. This CDR3 has 15 residues. The CDR3 bases are TGTGCCAGCCGGTGGGACACCCGTAGCAATCAGCCCCAGCATTTT. This translates into CASRWDTRSNQPQHF.